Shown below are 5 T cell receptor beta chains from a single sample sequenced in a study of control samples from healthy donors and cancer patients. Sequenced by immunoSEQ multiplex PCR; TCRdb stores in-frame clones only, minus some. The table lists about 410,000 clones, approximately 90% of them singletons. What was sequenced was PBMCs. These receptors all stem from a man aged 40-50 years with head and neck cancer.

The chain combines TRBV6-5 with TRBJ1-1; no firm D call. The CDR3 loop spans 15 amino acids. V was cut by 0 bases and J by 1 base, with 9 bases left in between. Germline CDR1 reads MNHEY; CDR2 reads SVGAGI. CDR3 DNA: TGTGCCAGCAGTTACTCGTCCCCAGGGAACACTGAAGCTTTCTTT. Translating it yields CASSYSSPGNTEAFF.

CDR3: CASRTPQDNSPLHF. The CDR3 DNA sequence: TGTGCCAGTAGGACCCCCCAAGATAATTCACCCCTCCACTTT. V is TRBV19 and J is TRBJ1-6, with D unclear. The CDR3 extends over 14 amino acids. From germline, CDR1 is LNHDA and CDR2 SQIVND (reference sequence). The V end was cut by 6 bases, the J end by 5 bases, with 11 bases between.

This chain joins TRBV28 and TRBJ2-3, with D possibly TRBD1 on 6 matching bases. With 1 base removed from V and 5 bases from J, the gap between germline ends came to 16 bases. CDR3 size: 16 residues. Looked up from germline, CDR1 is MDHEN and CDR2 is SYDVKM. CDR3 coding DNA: TGTGCCAGCAGTTTATTGGCACAGGGCGAGGAAGATACGCAGTATTTT. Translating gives CASSLLAQGEEDTQYF.

This CDR3 is CASSDKLETIGELFF. The CDR3 region has the DNA TGTGCCAGCAGTGACAAATTGGAGACAATCGGGGAGCTGTTTTTT. The rearrangement links TRBV6-1 to TRBJ2-2; D is undetermined. The CDR3 has 15 amino acids. Per the germline V gene, CDR1 is MNHNS and CDR2 is SASEGT. V was shortened by 3 bases and J by 7 bases, with 15 bases between the two germline ends.

The CDR3 reads CAITGGGAHEQYF. The CDR3 bases are TGTGCCATCACCGGCGGGGGGGCTCACGAGCAGTACTTC. The V call is TRBV10-3, the J call TRBJ2-7; 9 positions match TRBD2. The CDR3 is made up of 13 amino acids. With 7 bases clipped from V and 5 bases from J, the junction kept 6 bases outside the gene matches. Germline CDR1 and CDR2: ENHRY and SYGVKD.